A selection of T cell receptor beta chains follows, all from one sample in a study of post-analysis software for immune sequencing data. TCRdb fed the PCR reads into MiXCR, producing one record per CDR3 protein. The table has about 680,000 distinct CDR3 sequences, 59% seen once; the top ten hold about 10%. The source material was blood. These receptors originate from a girl aged 2 to 10 with multiple sclerosis. Each CDR3 is given with its conserved first and last residue. The D gene is left open where the match is weak. A clone size is listed for some rows: how often the clone was seen (once, few, many), or a class if it is expanded.

V	D	size	J	DNA	CDR3
TRBV5-6	.	.	TRBJ2-1	TGTGCCAGCAGCCCCAGCATCTCCTACAATGAGCAGTTCTTC	CASSPSISYNEQFF
TRBV6-1	.	.	TRBJ1-5	TGTGCCAGCAGTGAAGGGCCGGTTAGCAATCAGCCCCAGCATTTT	CASSEGPVSNQPQHF
TRBV25-1	.	.	TRBJ2-1	TGTGCCAGCAGTGAATATATCTTGCCGGTCTATGAGCAGTTCTTC	CASSEYILPVYEQFF
TRBV6-2/TRBV6-3	TRBD2	.	TRBJ2-1	TGTGCCAGCAGCTACGGGGGGTATGAGCAGTTCTTC	CASSYGGYEQFF
TRBV25-1	TRBD1	.	TRBJ1-1	TGTGCCAGCAGTCCACCGAGGACAGGGAGGGCCACTGAAGCTTTCTTT	CASSPPRTGRATEAFF
TRBV12-5	.	.	TRBJ2-7	TGTGCTAGTGGTTACTTGGACTGGCCCTACGAGCAGTACTTC	CASGYLDWPYEQYF
TRBV7-9	TRBD1	.	TRBJ2-1	TGTGCCAGCAGTTTAATCTTGACAGGGGGGTACAATGAGCAGTTCTTC	CASSLILTGGYNEQFF
TRBV12-3/TRBV12-4	TRBD2	.	TRBJ2-3	TGTGCCAGCAGCCCCACTAGCGGCCCAGATACGCGGTATTTT	CASSPTSGPDTRYF
TRBV5-1	TRBD2	.	TRBJ2-5	TGCGCCAGCAGCTGGAGCGGGGGGAAGGAAGAGACCCAGTACTTC	CASSWSGGKEETQYF
TRBV28	.	.	TRBJ2-7	TGTGCCAGCAGCGACCGGGGATCGAACTTCTACGAGCAGTACTTC	CASSDRGSNFYEQYF
TRBV7-9	TRBD1	.	TRBJ2-1	TGTGCCAGCAGCGAGTCGGACAGGGCCTACAATGAGCAGTTCTTC	CASSESDRAYNEQFF
TRBV10-2	.	.	TRBJ1-1	TGCGCCACTCACCGTGGAGGGGGCACTGAAGCTTTCTTT	CATHRGGGTEAFF
TRBV6-5	.	.	TRBJ2-7	TGTGCCAGCAGTTACTGGGGGGATTACGAGCAGTACTTC	CASSYWGDYEQYF
TRBV6-1	.	few	TRBJ2-5	TGTGCCACCTCTATTTCAGGGCCGGAGACCCAGTACTTC	CATSISGPETQYF
TRBV2	TRBD2	.	TRBJ2-1	TGTGCCAGCCATGGGTCTAGCGGGAGAGGTTATGAGCAGTTCTTC	CASHGSSGRGYEQFF
TRBV15	.	.	TRBJ1-2	TGTGCCACCAGCAGAGATTTCCAGGGGTTAAATGGCTACACCTTC	CATSRDFQGLNGYTF
TRBV24-1	TRBD1	few	TRBJ2-1	TGTGCCACCAGTGAGCCATCGAACAGGGGGCCCTACAATGAGCAGTTCTTC	CATSEPSNRGPYNEQFF
TRBV20-1	.	.	TRBJ2-4	TGCAGCGTGCCTGTTTCTGTCGACATTCAGTACTTC	CSVPVSVDIQYF
TRBV27	TRBD2	.	TRBJ2-1	TGTGCCAGCAGTACCCTACAGCGGGAAGCCTTCTACAATGAGCAGTTCTTC	CASSTLQREAFYNEQFF
TRBV6-6	TRBD1	.	TRBJ2-7	TGTGCCAGCATCCCGGGACAGGGCGGCTCCTACGAGCAGTACTTC	CASIPGQGGSYEQYF
TRBV9	.	.	TRBJ2-7	TGTGCCAGCAGCGTAGGGATCGAACCCTACGAGCAGTACTTC	CASSVGIEPYEQYF
TRBV4-3	TRBD1	.	TRBJ2-1	TGCGCCAGCAGGTCCAGGGGGAAAGGTCCCCAGTTCTTC	CASRSRGKGPQFF
TRBV20-1	.	few	TRBJ2-5	TGCAGTGCTAGAGATCCACGCGGGGCAGGGGTAGTGACTTTGGAGACCCAGTACTTC	CSARDPRGAGVVTLETQYF
TRBV20-1	.	once	TRBJ1-5	TGCAGTGCTAGGAAGGGAATCGGTGGCAATCAGCCCCAGCATTTT	CSARKGIGGNQPQHF
TRBV12-3/TRBV12-4	.	once	TRBJ1-2	TGTGCCAGCAGACCCGCTTCGGGGGGCTACACCTTC	CASRPASGGYTF
TRBV30	TRBD2	.	TRBJ2-1	TGTGCCTGGGATACTAGCGGGAGATACAATGAGCAGTTCTTC	CAWDTSGRYNEQFF
TRBV29-1	.	.	TRBJ2-1	TGCAGCGTTGCCCCCCGGGGAAGGTATTACAATGAGCAGTTCTTC	CSVAPRGRYYNEQFF
TRBV6-6	.	.	TRBJ2-5	TGTGTCAGCAGTTACTCGAGGGTGGCACAAGAGACCCAGTACTTC	CVSSYSRVAQETQYF
TRBV7-8	TRBD1	.	TRBJ1-1	TGTGCCAGCAGCCCCGACAGGGTGGACACTGAAGCTTTCTTT	CASSPDRVDTEAFF
TRBV9	TRBD2	.	TRBJ2-1	TGTGCCAGCAGCGTATCGACTAGCGGGGGGGCCATTGGGTACAATGAGCAGTTCTTC	CASSVSTSGGAIGYNEQFF
TRBV6-6	TRBD2	.	TRBJ2-3	TGTGCCAGCAGTACTAGCGGGGGAGAAGATACGCAGTATTTT	CASSTSGGEDTQYF
TRBV20-1	TRBD1	.	TRBJ2-7	TGCAGTGCGAGGACAGGGGGCTCCTACGAGCAGTACTTC	CSARTGGSYEQYF
TRBV6-4	.	.	TRBJ2-2	TGTGCCAGCAGTGACTCGGGGGGGGAGCTGTTTTTT	CASSDSGGELFF
TRBV2	.	once	TRBJ1-2	TGTGCCAGCAGTGAAAGAGGTGGCCCCGGTGGCTACACCTTC	CASSERGGPGGYTF
TRBV25-1	TRBD2	.	TRBJ2-3	TGTGCCAGCAGTGAATTGCGCCTAGCGGGAGGTAGACCAGATACGCAGTATTTT	CASSELRLAGGRPDTQYF
TRBV6-5	.	.	TRBJ2-1	TGTGCCAGCCGCCCTAGAGTAAGCGATGAGCAGTTCTTC	CASRPRVSDEQFF
TRBV29-1	.	few	TRBJ2-5	TGCAGCGTGACCCGAAGTCCCGAGACCCAGTACTTC	CSVTRSPETQYF
TRBV6-2/TRBV6-3	.	.	TRBJ2-6	TGTGCCAGCAGTTCTGTACAAAAAGTATCTGGGGCCAACGTCCTGACTTTC	CASSSVQKVSGANVLTF
TRBV20-1	.	.	TRBJ1-1	TGCAGTGCCTTGCAGGGTTCGCGGAACACTGAAGCTTTCTTT	CSALQGSRNTEAFF